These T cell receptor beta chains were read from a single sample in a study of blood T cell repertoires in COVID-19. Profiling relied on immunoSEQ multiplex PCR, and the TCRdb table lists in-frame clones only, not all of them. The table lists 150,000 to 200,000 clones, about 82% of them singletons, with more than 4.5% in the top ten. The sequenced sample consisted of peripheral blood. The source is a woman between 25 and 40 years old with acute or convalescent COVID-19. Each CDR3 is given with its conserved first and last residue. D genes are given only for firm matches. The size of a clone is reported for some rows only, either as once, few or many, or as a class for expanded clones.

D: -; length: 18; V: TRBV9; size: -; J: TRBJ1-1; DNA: TGTGCCAGCAGCGATCCCTCGGGGGGTTGGAACCAGAACACTGAAGCTTTCTTT; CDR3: CASSDPSGGWNQNTEAFF
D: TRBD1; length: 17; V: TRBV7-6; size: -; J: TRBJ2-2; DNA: TGTGCCAGCAGCTCAAGAGGACAGGTGGGGCACACCGGGGAGCTGTTTTTT; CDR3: CASSSRGQVGHTGELFF
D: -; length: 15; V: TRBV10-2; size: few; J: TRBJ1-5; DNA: TGCGCCAGCAGTGATCTGCGGGGGGTCAATCAGCCCCAGCATTTT; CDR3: CASSDLRGVNQPQHF
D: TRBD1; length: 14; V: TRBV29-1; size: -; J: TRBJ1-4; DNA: TGCAGCGTCCCCAGCCGGGACAGCTATGAAAAACTGTTTTTT; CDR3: CSVPSRDSYEKLFF
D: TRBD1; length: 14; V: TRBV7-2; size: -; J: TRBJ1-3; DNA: TGTGCCAGCAGCGTCGGACAGGGGGCGAACACCATATATTTT; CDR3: CASSVGQGANTIYF
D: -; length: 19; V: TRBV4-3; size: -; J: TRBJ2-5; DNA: TGCGCCAGCAGCCAAGGGTCCGGGACTGCCACCTCTAGTACGGAGACCCAGTACTTC; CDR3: CASSQGSGTATSSTETQYF
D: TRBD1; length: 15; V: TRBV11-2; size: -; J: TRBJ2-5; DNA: TGTGCCAGCAGCTTTCCCGGGACAGGGGCAGAGACCCAGTACTTC; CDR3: CASSFPGTGAETQYF
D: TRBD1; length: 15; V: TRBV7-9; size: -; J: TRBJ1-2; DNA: TGTGCCAGCAGCCCACCTGGCAGGGGGCACTATGGCTACACCTTC; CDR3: CASSPPGRGHYGYTF
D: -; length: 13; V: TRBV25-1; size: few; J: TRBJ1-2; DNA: TGTGCCAGCAGTTACACCGCTAACTATGGCTACACCTTC; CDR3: CASSYTANYGYTF
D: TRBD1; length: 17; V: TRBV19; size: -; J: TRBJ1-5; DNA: TGTGCCAGTAGTATGCTCGCTAGGGGACAGGGATTTAAGCCCCAGCATTTT; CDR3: CASSMLARGQGFKPQHF
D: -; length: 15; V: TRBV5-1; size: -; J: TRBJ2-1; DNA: TGCGCCAGCAGCAATATCAGGGGAGAGAGCAATGAGCAGTTCTTC; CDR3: CASSNIRGESNEQFF
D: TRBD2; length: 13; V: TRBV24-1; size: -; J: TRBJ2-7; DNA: TGTGCCACCAGTGCCGGGGGGGCCTACGAGCAGTACTTC; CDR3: CATSAGGAYEQYF
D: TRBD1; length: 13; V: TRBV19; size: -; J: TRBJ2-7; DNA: TGTGCCAGTAGTACGACAGGGGACTACGAGCAGTACTTC; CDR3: CASSTTGDYEQYF
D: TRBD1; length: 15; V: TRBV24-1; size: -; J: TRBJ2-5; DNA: TGTGCCACCAGTGATGCCGGGACAGCCCAAGAGACCCAGTACTTC; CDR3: CATSDAGTAQETQYF
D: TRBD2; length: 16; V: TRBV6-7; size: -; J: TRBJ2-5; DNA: TGTGCCAGCAGCCCCAGGGAGGGTGGAGGAAAAGAGACCCAGTACTTC; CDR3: CASSPREGGGKETQYF
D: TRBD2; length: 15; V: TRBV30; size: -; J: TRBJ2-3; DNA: TGTGCCTGGAGTAAGGGCGGGGGAAGCACAGATACGCAGTATTTT; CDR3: CAWSKGGGSTDTQYF
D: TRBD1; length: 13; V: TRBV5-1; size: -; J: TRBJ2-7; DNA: TGCGCCAGCAGCTGGGGACAGGCCTACGAGCAGTACTTC; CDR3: CASSWGQAYEQYF
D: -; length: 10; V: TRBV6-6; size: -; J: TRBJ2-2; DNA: TGTGCCAGCAGCCGGGGGGAGCTGTTTTTT; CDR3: CASSRGELFF
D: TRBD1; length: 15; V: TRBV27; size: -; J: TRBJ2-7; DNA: TGTGCCAGCGGAGTGTGGACAGGGGTCCCGTACGAGCAGTACTTC; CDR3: CASGVWTGVPYEQYF
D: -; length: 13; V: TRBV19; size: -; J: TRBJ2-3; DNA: TGTGCCAGTAGTATAGATTCGGCAGATACGCAGTATTTT; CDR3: CASSIDSADTQYF
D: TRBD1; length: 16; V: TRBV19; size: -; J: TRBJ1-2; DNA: TGTGCCAGTAGCCATACCGGGACAGCCTTAGTGACGGGCTACACCTTC; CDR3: CASSHTGTALVTGYTF
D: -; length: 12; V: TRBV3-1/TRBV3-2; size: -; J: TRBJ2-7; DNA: TGTGCCAGCAGCCAAATGAGGGACGAGCAGTACTTC; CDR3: CASSQMRDEQYF
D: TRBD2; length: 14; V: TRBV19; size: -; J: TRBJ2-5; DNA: TGTGCCAGTAGCCTACTAGCGGGAAAAGAGACCCAGTACTTC; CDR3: CASSLLAGKETQYF
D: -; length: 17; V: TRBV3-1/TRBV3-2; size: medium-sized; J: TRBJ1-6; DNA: TGTGCCAGCAGCCAAGACGGCAGGGAGGTGGGATATTCACCCCTCCACTTT; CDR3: CASSQDGREVGYSPLHF